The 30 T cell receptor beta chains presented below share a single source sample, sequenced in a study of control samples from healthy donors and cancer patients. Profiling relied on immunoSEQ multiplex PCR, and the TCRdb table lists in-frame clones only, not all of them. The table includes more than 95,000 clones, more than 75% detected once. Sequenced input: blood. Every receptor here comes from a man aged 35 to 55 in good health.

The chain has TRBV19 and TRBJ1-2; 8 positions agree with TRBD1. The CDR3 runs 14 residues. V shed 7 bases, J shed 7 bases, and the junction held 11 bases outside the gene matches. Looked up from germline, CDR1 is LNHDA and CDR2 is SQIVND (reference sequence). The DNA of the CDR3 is TGTGCCAGTATCGACAGGGGATGGGTAGGTGGCTACACCTTC. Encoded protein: CASIDRGWVGGYTF.

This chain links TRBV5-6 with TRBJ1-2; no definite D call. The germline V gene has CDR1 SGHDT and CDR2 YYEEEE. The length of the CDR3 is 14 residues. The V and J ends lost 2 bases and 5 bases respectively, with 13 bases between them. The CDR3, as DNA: TGTGCCAGCAGCTTAGGACGCAGCCTTTATGGCTACACCTTC. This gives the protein CASSLGRSLYGYTF.

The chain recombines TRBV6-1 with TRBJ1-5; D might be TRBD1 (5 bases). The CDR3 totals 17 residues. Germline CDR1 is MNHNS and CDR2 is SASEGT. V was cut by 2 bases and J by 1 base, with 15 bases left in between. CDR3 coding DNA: TGTGCCAGCAGTGAATTAAGTGCGGAGGGGAGCAATCAGCCCCAGCATTTT. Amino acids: CASSELSAEGSNQPQHF.

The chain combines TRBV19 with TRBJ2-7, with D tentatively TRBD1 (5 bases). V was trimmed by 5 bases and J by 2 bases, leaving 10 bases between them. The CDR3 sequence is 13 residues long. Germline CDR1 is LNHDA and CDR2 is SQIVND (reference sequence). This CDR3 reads CASSSRVPYEQYF. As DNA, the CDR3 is TGTGCCAGTAGTTCCAGGGTCCCCTACGAGCAGTACTTC. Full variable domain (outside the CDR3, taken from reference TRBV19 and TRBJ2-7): DGGITQSPKYLFRKEGQNVTLSCEQNLNHDAMYWYRQDPGQGLRLIYYSQIVNDFQKGDIAEGYSVSREKKESFPLTVTSAQKNPTAFYLCASSSRVPYEQYFGPGTRLTVT.

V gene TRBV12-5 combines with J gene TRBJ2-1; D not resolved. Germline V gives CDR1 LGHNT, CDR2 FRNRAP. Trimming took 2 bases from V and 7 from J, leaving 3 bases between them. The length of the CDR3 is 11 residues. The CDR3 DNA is TGTGCTAGTGGTTTGTGGAATGAGCAGTTCTTC. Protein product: CASGLWNEQFF.

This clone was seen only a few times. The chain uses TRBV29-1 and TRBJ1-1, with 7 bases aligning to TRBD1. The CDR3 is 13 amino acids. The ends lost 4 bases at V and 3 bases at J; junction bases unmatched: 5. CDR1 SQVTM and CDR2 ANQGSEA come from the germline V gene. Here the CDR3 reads CSVAWQGDTEAFF. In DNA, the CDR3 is TGCAGCGTTGCCTGGCAGGGGGACACTGAAGCTTTCTTT.

The CDR3: CASSPETPYSNQPQHF. For the CDR3, the DNA is TGTGCCAGCTCACCAGAGACGCCTTATAGCAATCAGCCCCAGCATTTT. The chain is built from TRBV18 and TRBJ1-5; D is unclear. The CDR3 is made up of 16 amino acids. Germline CDR1 is KGHSH and CDR2 is LQKENI. Between the trimmed V and J ends, which lost 2 bases and 0 bases, there was a span of 11 bases.

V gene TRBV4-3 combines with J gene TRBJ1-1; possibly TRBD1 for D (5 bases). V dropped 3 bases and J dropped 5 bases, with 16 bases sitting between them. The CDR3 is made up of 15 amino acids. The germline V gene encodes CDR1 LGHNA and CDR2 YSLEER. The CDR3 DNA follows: TGCGCCAGCAGCCACTCGAACCGGGGGGGAACTGAAGCTTTCTTT. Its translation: CASSHSNRGGTEAFF.

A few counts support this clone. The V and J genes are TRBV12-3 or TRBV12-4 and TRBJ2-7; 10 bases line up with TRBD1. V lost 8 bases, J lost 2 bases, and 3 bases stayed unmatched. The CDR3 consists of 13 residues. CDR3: CASGTGAAYEQYF. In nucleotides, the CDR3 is TGTGCCAGCGGGACAGGGGCCGCCTACGAGCAGTACTTC.

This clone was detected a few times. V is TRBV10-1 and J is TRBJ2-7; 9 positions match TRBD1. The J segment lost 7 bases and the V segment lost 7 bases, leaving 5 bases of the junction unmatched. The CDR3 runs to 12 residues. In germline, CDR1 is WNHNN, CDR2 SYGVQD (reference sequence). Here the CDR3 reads CASNRQGGEQYF. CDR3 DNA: TGCGCCAGCAACCGACAGGGGGGGGAGCAGTACTTC.

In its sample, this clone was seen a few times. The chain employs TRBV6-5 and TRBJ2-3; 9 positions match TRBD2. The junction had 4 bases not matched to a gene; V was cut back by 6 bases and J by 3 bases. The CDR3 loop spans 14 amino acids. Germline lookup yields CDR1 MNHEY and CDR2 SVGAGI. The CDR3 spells CASRSGGSTDTQYF. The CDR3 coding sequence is TGTGCCAGCAGGAGCGGGGGGTCAACAGATACGCAGTATTTT.

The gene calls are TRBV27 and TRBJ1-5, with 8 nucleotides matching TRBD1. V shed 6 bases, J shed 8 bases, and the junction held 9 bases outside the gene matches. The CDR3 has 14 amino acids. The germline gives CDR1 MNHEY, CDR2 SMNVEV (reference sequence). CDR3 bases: TGTGCCAGCAGGGCGCAGGGGGCTCCTGAGCCCCAGCATTTT. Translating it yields CASRAQGAPEPQHF.

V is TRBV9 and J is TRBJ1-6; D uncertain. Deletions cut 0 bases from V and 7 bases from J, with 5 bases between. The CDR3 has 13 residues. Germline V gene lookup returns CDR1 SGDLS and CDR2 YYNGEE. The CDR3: CASSVGINSPLHF. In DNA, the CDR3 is TGTGCCAGCAGCGTAGGGATCAATTCACCCCTCCACTTT.

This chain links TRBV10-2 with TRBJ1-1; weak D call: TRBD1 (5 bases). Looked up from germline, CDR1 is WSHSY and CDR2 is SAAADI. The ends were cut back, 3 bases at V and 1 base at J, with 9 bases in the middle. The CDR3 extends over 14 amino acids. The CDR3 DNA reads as TGCGCCAGCAGTGACGGGGGGTCGAACACTGAAGCTTTCTTT. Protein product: CASSDGGSNTEAFF.

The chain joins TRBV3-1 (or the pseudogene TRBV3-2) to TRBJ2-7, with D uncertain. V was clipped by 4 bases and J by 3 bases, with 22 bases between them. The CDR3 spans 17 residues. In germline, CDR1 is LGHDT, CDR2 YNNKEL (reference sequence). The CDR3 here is CASSLGPTRGVRYEQYF. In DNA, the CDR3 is TGTGCCAGCAGCCTTGGGCCGACTCGTGGTGTACGCTACGAGCAGTACTTC.

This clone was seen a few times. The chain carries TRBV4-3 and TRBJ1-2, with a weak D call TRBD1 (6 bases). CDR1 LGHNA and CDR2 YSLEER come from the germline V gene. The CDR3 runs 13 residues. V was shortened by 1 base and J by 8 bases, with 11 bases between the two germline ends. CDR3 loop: CASSQVQGWGYTF. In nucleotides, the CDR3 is TGCGCCAGCAGCCAAGTACAGGGCTGGGGCTACACCTTC.

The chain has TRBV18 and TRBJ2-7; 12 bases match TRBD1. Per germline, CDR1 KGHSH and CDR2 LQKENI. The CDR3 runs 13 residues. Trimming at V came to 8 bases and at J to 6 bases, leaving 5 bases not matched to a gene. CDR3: CASRGTGGGEQYF. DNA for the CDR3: TGTGCCAGCCGCGGGACAGGGGGCGGCGAGCAGTACTTC. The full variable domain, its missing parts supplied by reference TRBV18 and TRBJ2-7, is NAGVMQNPRHLVRRRGQEARLRCSPMKGHSHVYWYRQLPEEGLKFMVYLQKENIIDESGMPKERFSAEFPKEGPSILRIQQVVRGDSAAYFCASRGTGGGEQYFGPGTRLTVT.

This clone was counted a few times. The CDR3 loop is CASSPAGALASQETQYF. The CDR3 coding sequence is TGTGCCAGCAGCCCCGCGGGGGCCCTGGCTTCCCAAGAGACCCAGTACTTC. The rearrangement joins TRBV11-3 to TRBJ2-5, with a tentative D call TRBD2 (7 bases). The CDR3 is made up of 17 amino acids. Germline V gives CDR1 SGHNT, CDR2 YENEEA. Trimming took 5 bases from V and 1 from J, leaving 20 bases between them.

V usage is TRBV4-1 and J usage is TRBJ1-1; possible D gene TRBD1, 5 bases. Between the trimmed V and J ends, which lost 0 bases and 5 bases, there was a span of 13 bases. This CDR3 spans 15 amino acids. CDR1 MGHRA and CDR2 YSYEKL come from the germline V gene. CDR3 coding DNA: TGCGCCAGCAGCCAAGATCGGGGGTTGTGGACTGAAGCTTTCTTT. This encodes CASSQDRGLWTEAFF.

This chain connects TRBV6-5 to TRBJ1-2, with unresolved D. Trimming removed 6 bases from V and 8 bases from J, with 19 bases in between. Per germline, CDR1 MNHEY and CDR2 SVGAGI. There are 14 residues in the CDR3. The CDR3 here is CASREDINYQGYTF. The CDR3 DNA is TGTGCCAGCAGAGAGGATATAAACTATCAGGGCTACACCTTC.

The CDR3 sequence: CASSPLEGALSYGYTF. CDR3 coding DNA: TGCGCCAGCAGCCCCCTGGAGGGGGCGCTCAGCTATGGCTACACCTTC. The chain links TRBV4-1 to TRBJ1-2, with TRBD1 matching 7 bases. The CDR3 is made up of 16 amino acids. The germline gives CDR1 MGHRA, CDR2 YSYEKL. V lost 4 bases, J lost 4 bases, and 12 bases stayed unmatched.

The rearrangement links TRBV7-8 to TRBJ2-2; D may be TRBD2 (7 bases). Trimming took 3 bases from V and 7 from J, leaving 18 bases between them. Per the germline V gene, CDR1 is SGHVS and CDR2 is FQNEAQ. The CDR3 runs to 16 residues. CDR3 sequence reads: CASSFPAGASFGELFF. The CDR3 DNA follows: TGTGCCAGCAGCTTTCCCGCGGGGGCTTCTTTCGGGGAGCTGTTTTTT.

In DNA, the CDR3 is TGTGCCAGCAGTGCAGGGGGCAGAAATAATTCACCCCTCCACTTT. This encodes CASSAGGRNNSPLHF. The chain uses TRBV25-1 and TRBJ1-6, with 8 positions matching TRBD1. J lost 5 bases, V lost 4 bases, and 4 bases had no gene match. Germline V gene sequence: CDR1 MGHDK, CDR2 SYGVNS. The CDR3 totals 15 residues.

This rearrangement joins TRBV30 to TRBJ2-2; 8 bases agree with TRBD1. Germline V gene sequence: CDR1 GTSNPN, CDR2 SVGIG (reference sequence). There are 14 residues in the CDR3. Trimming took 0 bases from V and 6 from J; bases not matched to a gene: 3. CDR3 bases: TGTGCCTGGAGTGTACACAGGGGGGCCGGGGAGCTGTTTTTT. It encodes CAWSVHRGAGELFF.

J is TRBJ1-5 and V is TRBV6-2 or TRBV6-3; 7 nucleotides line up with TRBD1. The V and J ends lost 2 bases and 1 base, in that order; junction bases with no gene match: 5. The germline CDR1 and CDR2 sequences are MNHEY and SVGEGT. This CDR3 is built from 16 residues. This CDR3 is CASSYGEGASNQPQHF. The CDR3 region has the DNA TGTGCCAGCAGTTACGGAGAGGGGGCAAGCAATCAGCCCCAGCATTTT.

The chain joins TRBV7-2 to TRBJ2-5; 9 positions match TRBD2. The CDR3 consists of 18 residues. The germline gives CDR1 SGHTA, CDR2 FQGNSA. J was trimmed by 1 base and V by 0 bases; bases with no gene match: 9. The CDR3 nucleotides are TGTGCCAGCAGCTTAGCCCCGAGGGAGCGGGGGGCCCAAGAGACCCAGTACTTC. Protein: CASSLAPRERGAQETQYF.

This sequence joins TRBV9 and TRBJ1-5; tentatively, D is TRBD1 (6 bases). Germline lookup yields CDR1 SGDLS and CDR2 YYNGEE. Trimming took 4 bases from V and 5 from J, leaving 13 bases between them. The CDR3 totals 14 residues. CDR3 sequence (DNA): TGTGCCAGCAGCCCCCGGGACACACATCAGCCCCAGCATTTT. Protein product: CASSPRDTHQPQHF.

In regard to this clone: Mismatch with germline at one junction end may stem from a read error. CDR3 DNA: TGTGCCAGTAGTATTGTTTTCAAGGGGGCGAGGCAAGGGACCCAGTACTTC. It specifies CASSIVFKGARQGTQYF. V gene TRBV19 combines with J gene TRBJ2-5, with 7 bases aligning to TRBD1. This CDR3 contains 17 residues. Germline lookup yields CDR1 LNHDA and CDR2 SQIVND (reference sequence).

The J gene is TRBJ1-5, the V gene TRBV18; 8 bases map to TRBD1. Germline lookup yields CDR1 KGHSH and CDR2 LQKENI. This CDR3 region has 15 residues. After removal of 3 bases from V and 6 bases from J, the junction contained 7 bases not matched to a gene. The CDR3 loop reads CASSPSTGGVQPQHF. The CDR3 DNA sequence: TGTGCCAGCTCACCCTCTACAGGGGGTGTTCAGCCCCAGCATTTT.

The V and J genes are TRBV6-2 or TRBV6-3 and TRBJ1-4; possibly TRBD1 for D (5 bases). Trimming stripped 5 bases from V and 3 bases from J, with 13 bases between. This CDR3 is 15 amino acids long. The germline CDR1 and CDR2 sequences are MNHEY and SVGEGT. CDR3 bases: TGTGCCAGCAGTAACCAGGGCGTCGCTAATGAAAAACTGTTTTTT. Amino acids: CASSNQGVANEKLFF.